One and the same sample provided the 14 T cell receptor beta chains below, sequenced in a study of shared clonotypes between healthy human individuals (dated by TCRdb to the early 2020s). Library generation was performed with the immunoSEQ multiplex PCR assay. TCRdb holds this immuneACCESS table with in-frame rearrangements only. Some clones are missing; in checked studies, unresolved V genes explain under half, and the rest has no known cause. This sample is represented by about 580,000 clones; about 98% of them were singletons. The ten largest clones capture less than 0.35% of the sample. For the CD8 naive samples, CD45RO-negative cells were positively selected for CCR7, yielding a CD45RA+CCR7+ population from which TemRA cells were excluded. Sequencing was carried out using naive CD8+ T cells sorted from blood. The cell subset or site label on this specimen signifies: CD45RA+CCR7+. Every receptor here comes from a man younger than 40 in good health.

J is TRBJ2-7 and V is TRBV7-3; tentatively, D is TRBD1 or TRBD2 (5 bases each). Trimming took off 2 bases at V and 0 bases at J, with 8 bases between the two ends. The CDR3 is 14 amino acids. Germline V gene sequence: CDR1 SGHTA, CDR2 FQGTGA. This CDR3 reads CASSLDGASYEQYF. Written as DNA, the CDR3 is TGTGCCAGCAGCTTAGACGGGGCCTCCTACGAGCAGTACTTC.

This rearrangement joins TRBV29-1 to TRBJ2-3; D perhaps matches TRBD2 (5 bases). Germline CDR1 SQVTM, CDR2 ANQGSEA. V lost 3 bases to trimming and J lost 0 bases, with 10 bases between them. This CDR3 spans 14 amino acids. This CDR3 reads CSVDGVDSTDTQYF. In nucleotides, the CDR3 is TGCAGCGTTGACGGGGTCGATAGCACAGATACGCAGTATTTT.

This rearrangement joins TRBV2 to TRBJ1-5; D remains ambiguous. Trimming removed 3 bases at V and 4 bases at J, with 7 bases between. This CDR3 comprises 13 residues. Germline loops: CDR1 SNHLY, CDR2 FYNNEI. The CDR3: CASSEGGNQPQHF. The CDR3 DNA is TGTGCCAGCAGTGAGGGAGGGAATCAGCCCCAGCATTTT.

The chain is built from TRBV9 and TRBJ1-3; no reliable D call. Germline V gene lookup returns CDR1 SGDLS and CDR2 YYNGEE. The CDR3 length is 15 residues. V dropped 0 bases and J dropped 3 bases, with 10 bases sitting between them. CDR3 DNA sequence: TGTGCCAGCAGCGTAGACCCTGGACGTGGAAACACCATATATTTT. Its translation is CASSVDPGRGNTIYF.

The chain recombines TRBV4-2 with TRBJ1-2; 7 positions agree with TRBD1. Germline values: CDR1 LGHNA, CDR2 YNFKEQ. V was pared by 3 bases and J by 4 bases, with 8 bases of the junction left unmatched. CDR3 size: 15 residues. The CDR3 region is CASSHPTGIAYGYTF. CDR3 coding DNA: TGTGCCAGCAGCCACCCGACAGGGATCGCCTATGGCTACACCTTC.

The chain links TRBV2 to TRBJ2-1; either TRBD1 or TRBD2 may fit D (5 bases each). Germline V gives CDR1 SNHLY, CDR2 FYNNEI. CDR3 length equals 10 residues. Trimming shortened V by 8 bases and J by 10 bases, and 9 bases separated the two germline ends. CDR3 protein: CASGGREQFF. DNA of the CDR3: TGTGCCAGCGGGGGAAGGGAGCAGTTCTTC.

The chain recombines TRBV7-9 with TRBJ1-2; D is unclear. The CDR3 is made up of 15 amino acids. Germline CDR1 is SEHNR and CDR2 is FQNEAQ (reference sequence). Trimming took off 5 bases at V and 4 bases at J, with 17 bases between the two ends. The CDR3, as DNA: TGTGCCAGCAGCGAAGGGCGTTTAAGGTTCTATGGCTACACCTTC. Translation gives CASSEGRLRFYGYTF.

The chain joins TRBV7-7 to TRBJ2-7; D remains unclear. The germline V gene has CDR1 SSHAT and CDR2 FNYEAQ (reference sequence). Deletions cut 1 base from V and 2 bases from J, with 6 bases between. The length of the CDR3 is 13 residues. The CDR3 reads CASSLEVAYEQYF. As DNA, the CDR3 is TGTGCCAGCAGCTTAGAGGTCGCCTACGAGCAGTACTTC.

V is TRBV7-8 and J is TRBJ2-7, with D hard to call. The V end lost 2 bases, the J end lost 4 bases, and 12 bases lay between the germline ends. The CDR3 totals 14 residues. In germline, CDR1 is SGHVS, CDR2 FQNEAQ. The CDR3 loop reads CASSLQRPPYEQYF. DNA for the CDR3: TGTGCCAGCAGCTTACAGAGACCACCTTACGAGCAGTACTTC.

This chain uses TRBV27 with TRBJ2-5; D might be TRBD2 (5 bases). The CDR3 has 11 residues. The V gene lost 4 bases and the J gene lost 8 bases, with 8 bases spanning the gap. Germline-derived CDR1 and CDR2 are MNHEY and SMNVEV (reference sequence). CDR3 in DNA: TGTGCCAGCAGTTCCGGGGTTACCCAGTACTTC. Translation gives CASSSGVTQYF.

CDR3: CSVGTGGYTGELFF. CDR3 DNA: TGCAGCGTTGGGACAGGGGGCTACACCGGGGAGCTGTTTTTT. The J gene is TRBJ2-2, the V gene TRBV29-1; TRBD1 matches 11 bases. V shed 4 bases and J 3 bases; nucleotides not matched to a gene: 1. The CDR3 consists of 14 residues. Germline lookup yields CDR1 SQVTM and CDR2 ANQGSEA.

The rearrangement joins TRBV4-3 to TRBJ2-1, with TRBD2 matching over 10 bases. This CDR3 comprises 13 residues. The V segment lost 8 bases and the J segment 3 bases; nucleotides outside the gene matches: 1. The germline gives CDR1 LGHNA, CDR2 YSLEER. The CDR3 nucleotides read TGCGCCAGCGGGACTAGCGTCTACAATGAGCAGTTCTTC. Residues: CASGTSVYNEQFF.

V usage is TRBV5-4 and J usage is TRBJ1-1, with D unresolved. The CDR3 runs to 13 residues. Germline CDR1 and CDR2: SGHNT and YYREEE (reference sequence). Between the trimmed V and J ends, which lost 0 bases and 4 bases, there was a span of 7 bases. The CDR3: CASSLGRTTEAFF. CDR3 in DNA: TGTGCCAGCAGCTTGGGAAGGACCACTGAAGCTTTCTTT.

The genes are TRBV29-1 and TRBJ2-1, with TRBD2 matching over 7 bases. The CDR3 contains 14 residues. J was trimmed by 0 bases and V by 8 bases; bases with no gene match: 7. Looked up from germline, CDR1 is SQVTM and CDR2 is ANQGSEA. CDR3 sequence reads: CSHYTSDSYNEQFF. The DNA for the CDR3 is TGCAGCCATTATACTAGCGACTCCTACAATGAGCAGTTCTTC.